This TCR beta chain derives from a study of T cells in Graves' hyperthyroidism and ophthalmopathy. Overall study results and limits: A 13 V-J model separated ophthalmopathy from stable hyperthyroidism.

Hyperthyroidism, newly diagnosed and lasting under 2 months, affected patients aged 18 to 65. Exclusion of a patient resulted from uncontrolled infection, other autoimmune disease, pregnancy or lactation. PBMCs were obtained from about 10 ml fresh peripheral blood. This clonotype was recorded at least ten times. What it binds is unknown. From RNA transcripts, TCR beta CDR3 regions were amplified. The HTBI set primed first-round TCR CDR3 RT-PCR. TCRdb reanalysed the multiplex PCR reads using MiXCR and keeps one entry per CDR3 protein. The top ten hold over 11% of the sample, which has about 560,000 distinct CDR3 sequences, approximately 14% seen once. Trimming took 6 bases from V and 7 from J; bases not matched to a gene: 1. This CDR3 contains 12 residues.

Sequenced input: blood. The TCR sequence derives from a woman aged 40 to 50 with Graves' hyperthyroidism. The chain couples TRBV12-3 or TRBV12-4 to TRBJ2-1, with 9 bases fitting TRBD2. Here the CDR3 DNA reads TGTGCCAGCAGGCTAGCGGGGAATGAGCAGTTCTTC. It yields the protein CASRLAGNEQFF.